The 5 T cell receptor beta chains listed next were all sequenced from one sample in a study of blood T cell repertoires in COVID-19. The repertoire was sequenced with immunoSEQ multiplex PCR; TCRdb's copy has only in-frame clones and lacks some. The sample holds about 200,000 clones; 86% are singletons and the top ten take 5% to 7%. Sequencing input: PBMCs or T cells enriched from blood (not recorded which). These receptors originate from a man aged 35-49 years with acute COVID-19.

This clone was recorded only once. This rearrangement joins TRBV11-2 to TRBJ2-1; 10 bases match TRBD2. The CDR3 is 17 residues long. The V and J ends lost 0 bases and 1 base, in that order; junction bases with no gene match: 3. Germline V gene lookup returns CDR1 SGHAT and CDR2 FQNNGV. Written as DNA, the CDR3 is TGTGCCAGCAGCTTAGAGGCTAGCGGGAGTTCCTACAATGAGCAGTTCTTC. It translates to CASSLEASGSSYNEQFF.

The chain is built from TRBV19 and TRBJ2-3; 7 bases are a match to TRBD2. The CDR3 has 16 amino acids. CDR1 and CDR2 from the germline V gene are LNHDA and SQIVND (reference sequence). J lost 2 bases, V lost 8 bases, and 13 bases had no gene match. The chain's CDR3 is CASALGPGGPTDTQYF. The CDR3 nucleotides read TGTGCCAGTGCGCTCGGCCCGGGAGGACCCACAGATACGCAGTATTTT.

The chain carries TRBV19 and TRBJ1-5; a possible D gene is TRBD1 (6 bases). This CDR3 spans 13 amino acids. Looked up from germline, CDR1 is LNHDA and CDR2 is SQIVND (reference sequence). Between the trimmed V and J ends, which lost 7 bases and 5 bases, there was a span of 12 bases. Here the CDR3 DNA reads TGTGCCAGTACCGCAACAGGGTATCAGCCCCAGCATTTT. It codes for CASTATGYQPQHF.

V gene TRBV28 combines with J gene TRBJ2-5; TRBD1 is a possible D gene (6 bases). This CDR3 comprises 13 residues. Per the germline V gene, CDR1 is MDHEN and CDR2 is SYDVKM. V was shortened by 6 bases and J by 3 bases, with 11 bases between the two germline ends. The CDR3: CASRVAGEETQYF. In DNA form, the CDR3 reads TGTGCCAGCAGAGTCGCAGGGGAAGAGACCCAGTACTTC.

The V call is TRBV7-3, the J call TRBJ2-1; 8 nucleotides match TRBD2. The J segment lost 7 bases and the V segment lost 2 bases, leaving 7 bases of the junction unmatched. CDR3 size: 15 residues. CDR1 is SGHTA, CDR2 FQGTGA, per germline. The DNA of the CDR3 is TGTGCCAGCAGCTTATATGGGACTAGGGGGAATGAGCAGTTCTTC. It is translated as CASSLYGTRGNEQFF.